This TCR beta chain was captured in a study of a mutant IDH1 vaccine in newly diagnosed glioma. The protocol was immunoSEQ multiplex PCR, while the TCRdb copy is restricted to in-frame clones and leaves out a portion. The sample gives roughly 50,000 clones, roughly 80% of which show up once; around 21% is in the top ten. The length of the CDR3 is 16 residues. V lost 4 bases, J lost 4 bases, and 21 bases lay in between. CDR1 and CDR2 (germline): SGDLS, YYNGEE. Sample time point: baseline, week 1 (first vaccination visit). Treatment of the sample: pre-vaccination baseline after standard-of-care therapy.

The specimen was PBMCs, collected from a glioma patient treated with radiotherapy, temozolomide or both. The clonotype originates from a man aged 18-30 years with glioma. This chain uses TRBV9 with TRBJ2-7, with a weak D call TRBD1 (8 bases). The CDR3 nucleotides read TGTGCCAGCAGCCAGGGGGCGGGAGCGGAGTCGTACGAGCAGTACTTC. Its translation is CASSQGAGAESYEQYF.